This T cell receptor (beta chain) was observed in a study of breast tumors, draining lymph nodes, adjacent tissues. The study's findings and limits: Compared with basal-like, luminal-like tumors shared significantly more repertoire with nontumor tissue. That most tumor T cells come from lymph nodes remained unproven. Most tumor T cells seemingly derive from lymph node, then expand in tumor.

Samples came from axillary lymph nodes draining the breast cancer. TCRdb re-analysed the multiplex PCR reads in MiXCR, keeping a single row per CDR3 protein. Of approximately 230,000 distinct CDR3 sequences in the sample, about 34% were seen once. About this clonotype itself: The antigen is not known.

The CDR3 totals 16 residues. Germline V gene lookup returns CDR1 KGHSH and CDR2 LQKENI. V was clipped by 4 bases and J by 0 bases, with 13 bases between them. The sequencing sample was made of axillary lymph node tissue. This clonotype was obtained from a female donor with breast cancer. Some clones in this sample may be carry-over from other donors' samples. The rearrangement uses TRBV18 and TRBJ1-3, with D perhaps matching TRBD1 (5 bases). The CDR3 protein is CASSRAGSDSGNTIYF. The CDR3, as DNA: TGTGCCAGCTCACGGGCAGGGTCAGACTCTGGAAACACCATATATTTT.